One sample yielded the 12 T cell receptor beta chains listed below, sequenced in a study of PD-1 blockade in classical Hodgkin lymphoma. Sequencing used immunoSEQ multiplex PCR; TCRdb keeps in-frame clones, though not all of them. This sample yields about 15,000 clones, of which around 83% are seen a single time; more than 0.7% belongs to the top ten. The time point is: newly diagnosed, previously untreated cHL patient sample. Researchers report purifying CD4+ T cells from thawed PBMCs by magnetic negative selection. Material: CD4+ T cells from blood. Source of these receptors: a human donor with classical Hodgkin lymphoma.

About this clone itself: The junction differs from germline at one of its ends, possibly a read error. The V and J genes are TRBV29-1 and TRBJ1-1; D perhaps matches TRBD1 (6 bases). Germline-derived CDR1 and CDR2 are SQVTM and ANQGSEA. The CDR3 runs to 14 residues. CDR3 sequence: CSVQTGGGNAEAFF. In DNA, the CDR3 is TGCAGCGTTCAAACCGGAGGGGGGAACGCTGAAGCTTTCTTT.

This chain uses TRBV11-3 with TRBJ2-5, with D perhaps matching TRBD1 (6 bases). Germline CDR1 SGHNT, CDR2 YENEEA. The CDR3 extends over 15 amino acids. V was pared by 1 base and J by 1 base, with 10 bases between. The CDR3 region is CASSLGNRAQETQYF. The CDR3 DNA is TGTGCCAGCAGCTTAGGGAACAGGGCCCAAGAGACCCAGTACTTC.

CDR3 loop: CASSLGQGRDTEAFF. For the CDR3, the DNA is TGCGCCAGCAGTCTCGGGCAGGGGCGGGACACTGAAGCTTTCTTT. The chain joins TRBV23-1 to TRBJ1-1, with D tentatively TRBD1 (6 bases). TRBV23-1 is an open reading frame, and its role is uncertain. The CDR3 is 15 residues long. The V gene lost 4 bases and the J gene lost 3 bases, with 15 bases spanning the gap.

The DNA for the CDR3 is TGCGCCAGCAGCCAAAATCCCCCGACTAGCAGGGGAGAGACCCAGTACTTC. Encoded protein: CASSQNPPTSRGETQYF. The rearrangement links TRBV4-3 to TRBJ2-5; D might be TRBD2 (7 bases). CDR1 and CDR2 from the germline V gene are LGHNA and YSLEER. Trimming left V 2 bases short and J 4 bases short, with 20 bases between. This CDR3 contains 17 residues.

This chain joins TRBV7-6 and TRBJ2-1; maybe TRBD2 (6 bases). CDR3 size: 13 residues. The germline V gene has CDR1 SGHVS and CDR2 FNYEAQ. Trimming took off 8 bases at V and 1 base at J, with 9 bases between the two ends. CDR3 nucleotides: TGTGCCAGCGCGGGGCAATCCTACAATGAGCAGTTCTTC. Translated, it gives CASAGQSYNEQFF.

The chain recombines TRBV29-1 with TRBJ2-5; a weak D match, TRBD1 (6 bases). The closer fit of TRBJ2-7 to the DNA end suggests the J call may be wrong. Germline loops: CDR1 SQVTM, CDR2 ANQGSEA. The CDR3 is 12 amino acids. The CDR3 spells CSVGHFSYEQYF. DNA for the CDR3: TGCAGCGTGGGACACTTCTCCTACGAGCAGTACTTC.

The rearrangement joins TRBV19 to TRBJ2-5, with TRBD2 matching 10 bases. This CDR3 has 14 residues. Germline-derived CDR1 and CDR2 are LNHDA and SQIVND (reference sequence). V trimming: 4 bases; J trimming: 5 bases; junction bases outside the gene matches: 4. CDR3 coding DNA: TGTGCCAGTAGTACAAAGCGGGAGGGGGAGACCCAGTACTTC. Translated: CASSTKREGETQYF.

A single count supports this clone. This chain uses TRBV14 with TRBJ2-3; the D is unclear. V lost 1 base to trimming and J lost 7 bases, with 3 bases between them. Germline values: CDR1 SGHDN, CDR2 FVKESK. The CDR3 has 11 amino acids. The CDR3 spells CASSQANTQYF. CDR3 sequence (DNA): TGTGCCAGCAGCCAAGCTAATACGCAGTATTTT. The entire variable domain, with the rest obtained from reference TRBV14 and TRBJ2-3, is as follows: EAGVTQFPSHSVIEKGQTVTLRCDPISGHDNLYWYRRVMGKEIKFLLHFVKESKQDESGMPNNRFLAERTGGTYSTLKVQPAELEDSGVYFCASSQANTQYFGPGTRLTVL.

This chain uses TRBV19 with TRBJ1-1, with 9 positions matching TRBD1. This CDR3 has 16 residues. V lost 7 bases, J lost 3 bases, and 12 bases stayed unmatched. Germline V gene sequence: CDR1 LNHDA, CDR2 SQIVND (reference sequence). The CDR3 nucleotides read TGTGCCAGTACCCCCGACAGGGGGGAGTGGGACACTGAAGCTTTCTTT. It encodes CASTPDRGEWDTEAFF.

In DNA form, the CDR3 reads TGTGCCTGGTCGGGAGGGAACACCGGGGAGCTGTTTTTT. It encodes CAWSGGNTGELFF. The J gene is TRBJ2-2, the V gene TRBV30, with 7 bases aligning to TRBD2. Germline V gene lookup returns CDR1 GTSNPN and CDR2 SVGIG (reference sequence). The CDR3 totals 13 residues. Germline trimming cut 5 bases from V and 1 base from J; bases unmatched to any gene: 1.

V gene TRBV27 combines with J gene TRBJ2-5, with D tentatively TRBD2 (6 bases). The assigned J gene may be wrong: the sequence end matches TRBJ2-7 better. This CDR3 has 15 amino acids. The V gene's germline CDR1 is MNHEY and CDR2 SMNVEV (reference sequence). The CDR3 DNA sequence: TGTGCCAGCAGTTTCTGGCGGGGCAGTTCCTACGAGCAGTACTTC. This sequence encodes CASSFWRGSSYEQYF.

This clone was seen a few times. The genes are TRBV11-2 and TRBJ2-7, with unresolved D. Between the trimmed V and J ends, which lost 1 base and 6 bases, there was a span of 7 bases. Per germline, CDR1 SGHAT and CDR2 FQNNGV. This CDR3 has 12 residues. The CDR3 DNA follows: TGTGCCAGCAGCTTAGTGGCACGCGAGCAGTACTTC. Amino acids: CASSLVAREQYF.